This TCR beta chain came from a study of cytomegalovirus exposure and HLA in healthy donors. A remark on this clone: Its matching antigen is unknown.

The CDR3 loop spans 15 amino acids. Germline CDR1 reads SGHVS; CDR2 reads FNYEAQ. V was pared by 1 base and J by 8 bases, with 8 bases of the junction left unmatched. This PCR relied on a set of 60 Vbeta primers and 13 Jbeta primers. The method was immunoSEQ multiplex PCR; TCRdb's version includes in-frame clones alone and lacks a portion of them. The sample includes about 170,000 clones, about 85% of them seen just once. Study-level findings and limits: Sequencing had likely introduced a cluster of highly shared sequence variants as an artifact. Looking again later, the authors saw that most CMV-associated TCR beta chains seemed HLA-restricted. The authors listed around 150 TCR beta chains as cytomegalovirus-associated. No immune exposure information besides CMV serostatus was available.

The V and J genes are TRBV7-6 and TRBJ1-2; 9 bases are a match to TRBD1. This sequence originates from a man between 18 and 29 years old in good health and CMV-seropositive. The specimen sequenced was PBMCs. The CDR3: CASSLGTGGIGGYTF. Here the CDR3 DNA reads TGTGCCAGCAGCTTAGGTACAGGGGGCATAGGCGGCTACACCTTC.